This entry lists 7 T cell receptor beta chains sequenced from one sample in a study of STAT5B mutations in CD4+ large granular lymphocyte leukemia. The method was immunoSEQ multiplex PCR; TCRdb's version includes in-frame clones alone and lacks a portion of them. Among 30,000 or so clones listed, approximately 80% were seen once. The sample taken for sequencing was CD4+ T cells from blood buffy coats. These receptors were taken from a human donor in good health.

This clone was recorded a few times. The rearrangement uses TRBV30 and TRBJ1-5; no firm D call. CDR1 is GTSNPN, CDR2 SVGIG, per germline (reference sequence). CDR3 length: 13 amino acids. Trimming pared 0 bases from V and 5 bases from J, leaving 8 bases between. CDR3 region: CAWSVLIDQPQHF. CDR3 nucleotides: TGTGCCTGGAGTGTACTAATAGATCAGCCCCAGCATTTT.

The chain carries TRBV5-1 and TRBJ2-2; D not certain. Germline V gene sequence: CDR1 SGHRS, CDR2 YFSETQ. V lost 2 bases to trimming and J lost 6 bases, with 8 bases between them. CDR3 length: 13 amino acids. CDR3 sequence: CASSFNSPGELFF. DNA of the CDR3: TGCGCCAGCAGCTTTAATAGCCCCGGGGAGCTGTTTTTT.

This chain connects TRBV28 to TRBJ1-5; D unresolved. The CDR3 runs 15 residues. In germline, CDR1 is MDHEN, CDR2 SYDVKM. V lost 1 base to trimming and J lost 0 bases, with 7 bases between them. The CDR3 here is CASSLFSISNQPQHF. CDR3 nucleotides: TGTGCCAGCAGTTTATTTTCCATTAGCAATCAGCCCCAGCATTTT. Drawing the rest from reference TRBV28 and TRBJ1-5, the complete variable domain is DVKVTQSSRYLVKRTGEKVFLECVQDMDHENMFWYRQDPGLGLRLIYFSYDVKMKEKGDIPEGYSVSREKKERFSLILESASTNQTSMYLCASSLFSISNQPQHFGDGTRLSIL.

V and J are TRBV19 and TRBJ1-3; no definite D call. The CDR3 runs to 15 residues. The germline V gene has CDR1 LNHDA and CDR2 SQIVND (reference sequence). V lost 3 bases, J lost 0 bases, and 9 bases lay in between. For the CDR3, the DNA is TGTGCCAGTAGTATTGGAAGCAACTCTGGAAACACCATATATTTT. Translating it yields CASSIGSNSGNTIYF.

The genes are TRBV7-6 and TRBJ2-5, with 7 bases that match TRBD2. J was trimmed by 3 bases and V by 5 bases; bases with no gene match: 9. Per germline, CDR1 SGHVS and CDR2 FNYEAQ. The CDR3 covers 15 residues. The CDR3 region has the DNA TGTGCCAGCAGCCGGGGGGTACAACAGGAAGAGACCCAGTACTTC. This translates into CASSRGVQQEETQYF. Supplemented by reference TRBV7-6 and TRBJ2-5, the full variable domain reads GAGVSQSPRYKVTKRGQDVALRCDPISGHVSLYWYRQALGQGPEFLTYFNYEAQQDKSGLPNDRFSAERPEGSISTLTIQRTEQRDSAMYRCASSRGVQQEETQYFGPGTRLLVL.

CDR3 region: CASSPDRNTIYF. In DNA, the CDR3 is TGTGCCAGCTCACCCGATCGGAACACCATATATTTT. The chain employs TRBV18 and TRBJ1-3, with D hard to call. The CDR3 is 12 residues long. V was pared by 3 bases and J by 7 bases, with 7 bases between. Germline-derived CDR1 and CDR2 are KGHSH and LQKENI.

V gene TRBV30 combines with J gene TRBJ1-5; 8 nucleotides align to TRBD1. The CDR3 sequence is 16 residues long. Germline V gene data show CDR1 as GTSNPN and CDR2 as SVGIG (reference sequence). The V and J ends lost 1 base and 1 base, in that order; junction bases with no gene match: 6. The CDR3, as DNA: TGTGCCTGGAGTGGTGGTACAGGGGGAAGCAATCAGCCCCAGCATTTT. It encodes CAWSGGTGGSNQPQHF.